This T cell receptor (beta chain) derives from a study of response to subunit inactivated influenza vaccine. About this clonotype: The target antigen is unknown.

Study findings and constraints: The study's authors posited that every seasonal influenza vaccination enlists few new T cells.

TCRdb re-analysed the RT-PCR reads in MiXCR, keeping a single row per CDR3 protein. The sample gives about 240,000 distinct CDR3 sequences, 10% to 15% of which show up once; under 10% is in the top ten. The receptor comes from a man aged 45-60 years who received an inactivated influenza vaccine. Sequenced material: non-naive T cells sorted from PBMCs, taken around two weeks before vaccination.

CDR3 bases: TGTGCCAGCCTAGCGGGGAGCTCCTACGAGCAGTACTTC. This codes for CASLAGSSYEQYF. V is TRBV2 and J is TRBJ2-7, with TRBD2 matching over 9 bases. Germline loops: CDR1 SNHLY, CDR2 FYNNEI. The CDR3 has 13 residues. The V gene end was trimmed by 8 bases and the J gene end by 0 bases; junction bases not matched to a gene: 2.